This T cell receptor (beta chain) came from a study of cytomegalovirus exposure and HLA in healthy donors. This CDR3 contains 15 residues. Germline-derived CDR1 and CDR2 are SGHRS and YFSETQ. V lost 4 bases to trimming and J lost 1 base; unmatched junction nucleotides: 5. The PCR ran on 60 Vbeta and 13 Jbeta primers. Method: immunoSEQ multiplex PCR; TCRdb's copy keeps in-frame clones and lacks some. The sample yields about 160,000 clones, approximately 84% seen once. Source material: PBMCs. This chain joins TRBV5-1 and TRBJ2-1; 7 bases are shared with TRBD2. The clonotype originates from a woman in her 50s in good health and CMV-seropositive. This CDR3 is CASSPAGISYNEQFF. The CDR3 coding sequence is TGCGCCAGCAGCCCAGCGGGGATATCCTACAATGAGCAGTTCTTC.